The 20 T cell receptor beta chains in this list originate from one sample, sequenced in a study of identical twins. From the 5' RACE reads, TCRdb called clonotypes with MiXCR, one entry per CDR3 protein. The sample consists of roughly 250,000 distinct CDR3 sequences, 11% to 15% of them appearing once. The sequencing input was memory (CD45RO+) T cells sorted from blood. The source is a woman aged 18-29 years in good health.

The chain uses TRBV20-1 and TRBJ1-1; D might be TRBD1 (5 bases). V was cut by 2 bases and J by 3 bases, with 13 bases left in between. The CDR3 contains 14 residues. The germline V gene encodes CDR1 DFQATT and CDR2 SNEGSKA (reference sequence). CDR3 DNA sequence: TGCAGTGCTAGACTCGGGGGTGGGGACACTGAAGCTTTCTTT. Translated, it gives CSARLGGGDTEAFF.

This clonotype was seen a few times. This chain uses TRBV15 with TRBJ2-7; 8 bases agree with TRBD2. Germline V gene sequence: CDR1 LNHNV, CDR2 YYDKDF (reference sequence). V shed 3 bases, J shed 0 bases, and the junction held 7 bases outside the gene matches. This CDR3 comprises 16 residues. The DNA for the CDR3 is TGTGCCACCAGCAGGGGTAGCGGGGATAGCTCCTACGAGCAGTACTTC. Protein sequence: CATSRGSGDSSYEQYF.

This clonotype was counted between two and nine times. The chain uses TRBV7-6 and TRBJ2-1; D not resolved. The CDR3 contains 13 residues. Germline V gene lookup returns CDR1 SGHVS and CDR2 FNYEAQ. The V and J ends lost 1 base and 6 bases respectively, with 7 bases between them. The CDR3 is CASSLELFNEQFF. The CDR3 coding sequence is TGTGCCAGCAGCTTAGAACTATTCAATGAGCAGTTCTTC.

The table lists this clonotype with many counts. In nucleotides, the CDR3 is TGTGCCAGCAGTTTCGGACCGGGAGGGGGAGATCAGCCCCAGCATTTT. This gives the protein CASSFGPGGGDQPQHF. This chain joins TRBV12-3 or TRBV12-4 and TRBJ1-5; TRBD1 is a possible D gene (6 bases). V was pared by 3 bases and J by 5 bases, with 17 bases between. The CDR3 runs to 16 residues.

V is TRBV29-1 and J is TRBJ1-1; no reliable D call. CDR1 is SQVTM and CDR2 is ANQGSEA in the germline V gene. The V end was cut by 6 bases, the J end by 1 base, with 9 bases between. This CDR3 has 12 amino acids. CDR3 protein: CSVQRGNTEAFF. The CDR3 nucleotides read TGCAGCGTGCAGCGGGGGAACACTGAAGCTTTCTTT.

This clonotype was recorded a few times. The gene calls are TRBV6-5 and TRBJ1-2; TRBD1 aligns across 10 bases. Germline V CDR1 and CDR2: MNHEY, SVGAGI. Losses at the gene ends were 2 bases for V and 0 bases for J; bases not matched to a gene: 6. The CDR3 consists of 17 residues. Here the CDR3 reads CASSYVGGTGANYGYTF. The CDR3 bases are TGTGCCAGCAGTTACGTCGGAGGGACAGGGGCTAACTATGGCTACACCTTC.

The chain employs TRBV29-1 and TRBJ1-2, with TRBD1 matching 7 bases. Losses at the gene ends were 6 bases for V and 4 bases for J; bases not matched to a gene: 14. Per germline, CDR1 SQVTM and CDR2 ANQGSEA. The CDR3 length is 15 residues. This CDR3 reads CSVAVLLQGIYGYTF. The CDR3 DNA follows: TGCAGCGTCGCCGTTTTATTACAGGGGATCTATGGCTACACCTTC.

This clonotype has just one count. One end of the junction does not line up with germline, which may come from a read error. This chain joins TRBV20-1 and TRBJ2-3; the match to TRBD2 covers 12 bases. CDR3 length equals 16 residues. The germline V gene encodes CDR1 DFQATT and CDR2 SNEGSKA (reference sequence). The chain's CDR3 is CCAREILAGGGDTQYF. The DNA of the CDR3 is TGCTGTGCTAGAGAGATACTAGCGGGAGGAGGAGATACGCAGTATTTT.

Remarks on this clonotype: One end of the junction varies from germline; a read error may be responsible. This rearrangement joins TRBV7-7 to TRBJ2-3; 9 bases agree with TRBD1. Looked up from germline, CDR1 is SSHAT and CDR2 is FNYEAQ (reference sequence). The CDR3 runs 17 residues. The CDR3 DNA follows: TGTGCTAGCAGCTCCGAATTGGACAGGGGAATAACAGATACGCAGTATTTT. This encodes CASSSELDRGITDTQYF.

The chain joins TRBV12-3 or TRBV12-4 to TRBJ2-1; 14 nucleotides agree with TRBD2. The CDR3 is made up of 16 amino acids. With 5 bases clipped from V and 8 bases from J, the junction kept 8 bases outside the gene matches. The CDR3 here is CASSQGLAGVNYEQFF. The DNA for the CDR3 is TGTGCCAGCAGTCAGGGACTAGCGGGAGTTAATTATGAGCAGTTCTTC.

This clonotype was recorded at least ten times. The chain has TRBV5-6 and TRBJ1-4; 7 bases are a match to TRBD1. From germline, CDR1 is SGHDT and CDR2 YYEEEE. The ends lost 3 bases at V and 2 bases at J; junction bases unmatched: 1. CDR3 length: 14 amino acids. The CDR3 here is CASSWTGTNEKLFF. CDR3 bases: TGTGCCAGCAGCTGGACAGGTACTAATGAAAAACTGTTTTTT.

The rearrangement joins TRBV9 to TRBJ2-7; no definite D call. Germline CDR1 reads SGDLS; CDR2 reads YYNGEE. Trimming cost V 0 bases and J 0 bases, with 10 bases left between them. The CDR3 totals 15 residues. The DNA of the CDR3 is TGTGCCAGCAGCGTAGATCCCCAAAGCTCCTACGAGCAGTACTTC. It yields the protein CASSVDPQSSYEQYF.

The chain recombines TRBV7-2 with TRBJ2-7, with a weak D call TRBD2 (6 bases). The CDR3 consists of 15 residues. V lost 1 base and J 6 bases, leaving 16 bases between the germline ends. CDR1 is SGHTA and CDR2 is FQGNSA in the germline V gene. CDR3 sequence (DNA): TGTGCCAGCAGCTTAGTGGAAGGAGGGCCGGGCGAGCAGTACTTC. It yields the protein CASSLVEGGPGEQYF.

This clonotype was recorded a few times. The V and J genes are TRBV14 and TRBJ2-7; 12 nucleotides agree with TRBD1. CDR1 and CDR2 (germline): SGHDN, FVKESK. Trimming at V came to 0 bases and at J to 6 bases, leaving 6 bases not matched to a gene. The length of the CDR3 is 16 residues. The CDR3 coding sequence is TGTGCCAGCAGCCAAGATTTTGGGACAGGGGGCTCCGAGCAGTACTTC. It yields the protein CASSQDFGTGGSEQYF.

Points on this clonotype: This may be a read error, as it is one base from a much larger clone. The J gene is TRBJ2-1, the V gene TRBV7-2; TRBD2 agrees at 10 bases. Germline V gene lookup returns CDR1 SGHTA and CDR2 FQGNSA. The J segment lost 2 bases and the V segment lost 5 bases, leaving 3 bases of the junction unmatched. The CDR3 extends over 15 amino acids. The CDR3 here is CASSPGTSAYNEQFF. CDR3 in DNA: TGTGCCAGCAGCCCCGGGACTAGCGCCTACAATGAGCAGTTCTTC.

This clonotype was seen ten or more times. The V and J genes are TRBV18 and TRBJ1-4; 8 nucleotides align to TRBD1. The length of the CDR3 is 15 residues. Germline CDR1 is KGHSH and CDR2 is LQKENI. V was pared by 3 bases and J by 7 bases, with 7 bases of the junction left unmatched. The DNA for the CDR3 is TGTGCCAGCTCACCGTCCGGGACAGGCAGTGAAAAACTGTTTTTT. Translated: CASSPSGTGSEKLFF. Full variable domain (missing parts from reference TRBV18 and TRBJ1-4): NAGVMQNPRHLVRRRGQEARLRCSPMKGHSHVYWYRQLPEEGLKFMVYLQKENIIDESGMPKERFSAEFPKEGPSILRIQQVVRGDSAAYFCASSPSGTGSEKLFFGSGTQLSVL.

V usage is TRBV5-6 and J usage is TRBJ2-3, with D perhaps matching TRBD2 (6 bases). The length of the CDR3 is 15 residues. Germline V gene data show CDR1 as SGHDT and CDR2 as YYEEEE. The V end lost 1 base, the J end lost 1 base, and 10 bases lay between the germline ends. CDR3 protein: CASSLYGGGTDTQYF. The CDR3 bases are TGTGCCAGCAGCTTGTACGGCGGGGGCACAGATACGCAGTATTTT.

This rearrangement joins TRBV25-1 to TRBJ2-1; the D gene is possibly TRBD2 (6 bases). Trimming pared 5 bases from V and 4 bases from J, leaving 15 bases between. The germline V gene encodes CDR1 MGHDK and CDR2 SYGVNS. CDR3 size: 15 residues. The CDR3, as DNA: TGTGCCAGCAGTCTTGCGCGGGCGGGATACAATGAGCAGTTCTTC. It codes for CASSLARAGYNEQFF.

This clonotype was seen more than once but under ten times. The rearrangement uses TRBV5-1 and TRBJ2-5; possibly TRBD2 for D (5 bases). Germline-derived CDR1 and CDR2 are SGHRS and YFSETQ. Trimming pared 4 bases from V and 1 base from J, leaving 17 bases between. The CDR3 consists of 16 residues. The CDR3, as DNA: TGCGCCAGCAGCCCGGGTCGGGCGGGTGCCCAAGAGACCCAGTACTTC. Amino acids: CASSPGRAGAQETQYF.

This clonotype was detected only a few times. The gene calls are TRBV7-2 and TRBJ2-7; either TRBD1 or TRBD2 may supply D (5 bases each). From germline, CDR1 is SGHTA and CDR2 FQGNSA. The V gene lost 6 bases and the J gene lost 8 bases, with 14 bases spanning the gap. CDR3 length equals 12 residues. The CDR3 spells CASRQDGGQQYF. DNA of the CDR3: TGTGCCAGCAGACAAGATGGGGGACAGCAGTACTTC.